A selection of T cell receptor beta chains follows, all from one sample in a study of cytomegalovirus exposure and HLA in healthy donors. Clones were sequenced by immunoSEQ multiplex PCR, and TCRdb holds only the in-frame ones, with some missing. Among 100,000 to 150,000 clones listed, 60% to 80% were seen once. The specimen was PBMCs. These receptors were collected from a female donor in good health and CMV-seronegative. Each CDR3 is given with its conserved first and last residue. The order of the fields is J gene, clone size, D gene, V gene, CDR3 DNA, CDR3 protein. The D gene is left open where the match is weak. Clone size, where shown, is once, few, many, or a class for clones that have expanded.

TRBJ1-5 once NA TRBV19 TGTGCCAGTAGTATACGGGGGGGGCTTAGCAATCAGCCCCAGCATTTT CASSIRGGLSNQPQHF
TRBJ2-1 few NA TRBV19 TGTGCCAGTAGTATTGGTAGTTACAATGAGCAGTTCTTC CASSIGSYNEQFF
TRBJ1-1 once NA TRBV29-1 TGCAGCGTTGAAACAGGGACTGAAGCTTTCTTT CSVETGTEAFF
TRBJ2-1 NA TRBD2 TRBV28 TGTGCCAGCAGTAACAGCGGGGACGGGAACAATGAGCAGTTCTTC CASSNSGDGNNEQFF
TRBJ2-1 NA TRBD2 TRBV4-2 TGTGCCAGCAGCCAGAATAGCGGGAGGGACTACAATGAGCAGTTCTTC CASSQNSGRDYNEQFF
TRBJ2-1 once TRBD2 TRBV25-1 TGTGCCAGCAGTGACCCTCTAGCGGGAGAATACAATGAGCAGTTCTTC CASSDPLAGEYNEQFF
TRBJ1-2 few NA TRBV6-1 TGTGCCAGCAGTGATTCGGGGGAAGGGTATGGCTACACCTTC CASSDSGEGYGYTF
TRBJ2-3 NA TRBD1 TRBV18 TGTGCCAGCTCACTGAACAGGGGCCTGACAGATACGCAGTATTTT CASSLNRGLTDTQYF
TRBJ1-1 NA NA TRBV7-3 TGTGCCAGCAGCTTACTGGCGACAGCGAACACTGAAGCTTTCTTT CASSLLATANTEAFF
TRBJ2-7 NA TRBD1 TRBV27 TGTGCCAGCAGTTTTACAGGGGGCTACCACGAGCAGTACTTC CASSFTGGYHEQYF
TRBJ2-1 NA NA TRBV28 TGTGCCAGCAGTTTGGAACAGGGTTTCTACAATGAGCAGTTCTTC CASSLEQGFYNEQFF
TRBJ2-3 NA TRBD2 TRBV25-1 TGTGCCAGCTCGGTGGCCGGGAGGAGCACAGATACGCAGTATTTT CASSVAGRSTDTQYF
TRBJ2-4 NA NA TRBV27 TGTGCCAGCAGTTCCCCCTCGGACATTCAGTACTTC CASSSPSDIQYF